This T cell receptor beta chain was captured in a study of blood T cell repertoires in COVID-19. About the research overall: Researchers got acute and convalescent COVID-19 samples from the United States, Italy and Spain.

The germline V gene has CDR1 SGHVS and CDR2 FQNEAQ. CDR3 length: 13 residues. V lost 1 base, J lost 5 bases, and 8 bases lay in between. Generated by immunoSEQ multiplex PCR, the TCRdb table keeps only in-frame clones and is missing some. Among tens of thousands of clones listed, about four fifths were seen once. Sample: peripheral blood. The receptor was isolated from a man aged 30 to 45 with COVID-19, enrolled during active disease. The rearrangement links TRBV7-8 to TRBJ2-5; D unclear. This CDR3 is CASSLDSGETQYF. The DNA for the CDR3 is TGTGCCAGCAGCTTAGACAGTGGGGAGACCCAGTACTTC.